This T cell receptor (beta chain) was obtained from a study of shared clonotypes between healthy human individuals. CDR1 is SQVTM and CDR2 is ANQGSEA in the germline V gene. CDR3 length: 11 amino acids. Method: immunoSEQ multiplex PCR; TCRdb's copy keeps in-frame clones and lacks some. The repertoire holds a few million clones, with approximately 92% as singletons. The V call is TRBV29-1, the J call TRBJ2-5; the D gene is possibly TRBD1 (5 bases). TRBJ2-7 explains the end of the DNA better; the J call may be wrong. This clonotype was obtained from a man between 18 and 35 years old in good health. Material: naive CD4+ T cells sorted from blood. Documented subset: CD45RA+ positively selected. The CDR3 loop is CSVDQGAEQYF. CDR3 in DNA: TGCAGCGTTGATCAGGGTGCCGAGCAGTACTTC.